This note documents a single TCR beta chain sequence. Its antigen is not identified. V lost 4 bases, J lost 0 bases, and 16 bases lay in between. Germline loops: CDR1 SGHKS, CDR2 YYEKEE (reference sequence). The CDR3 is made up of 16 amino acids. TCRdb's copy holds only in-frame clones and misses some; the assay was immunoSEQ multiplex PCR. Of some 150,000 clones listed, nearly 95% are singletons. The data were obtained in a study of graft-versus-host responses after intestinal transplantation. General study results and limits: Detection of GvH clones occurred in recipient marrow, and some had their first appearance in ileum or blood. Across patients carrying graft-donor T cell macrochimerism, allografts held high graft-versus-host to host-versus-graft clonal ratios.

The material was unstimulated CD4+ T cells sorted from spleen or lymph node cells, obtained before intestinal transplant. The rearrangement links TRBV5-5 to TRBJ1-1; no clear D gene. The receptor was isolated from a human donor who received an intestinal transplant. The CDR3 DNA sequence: TGTGCCAGCAGCCCAAGAAACGGGGTGTTGAACACTGAAGCTTTCTTT. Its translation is CASSPRNGVLNTEAFF.